The 25 T cell receptor beta chains given below trace back to one sample, sequenced in a study of blood T cell repertoires in COVID-19. Method: immunoSEQ multiplex PCR; TCRdb's copy keeps in-frame clones and lacks some. The sample holds around 250,000 clones, 89% seen once. The specimen sequenced was peripheral blood. All receptors come from a woman aged 40 to 49 who had recovered from COVID-19.

V and J are TRBV7-9 and TRBJ2-7; D might be TRBD1 (5 bases). Trimming left V 2 bases short and J 4 bases short, with 9 bases between. CDR1 is SEHNR, CDR2 FQNEAQ, per germline (reference sequence). This CDR3 region has 13 residues. This CDR3 reads CASSLQGQYEQYF. CDR3 in DNA: TGTGCCAGCAGCTTACAGGGTCAATACGAGCAGTACTTC.

V is TRBV9 and J is TRBJ1-3, with TRBD1 matching over 7 bases. This CDR3 is built from 17 residues. The trim removed 3 bases at V and 0 bases at J, leaving 9 bases unmatched. Germline V gene lookup returns CDR1 SGDLS and CDR2 YYNGEE. The CDR3 sequence is CASSADPGTASGNTIYF. The CDR3 DNA reads as TGTGCCAGCAGCGCGGACCCCGGGACAGCCTCTGGAAACACCATATATTTT.

The chain uses TRBV23-1 and TRBJ2-7; D possibly corresponds to TRBD2 (6 bases). TRBV23-1 qualifies as an ORF whose function is uncertain. The CDR3 has 17 residues. The V and J ends lost 6 bases and 2 bases respectively, with 23 bases between them. The CDR3 nucleotides are TGCGCCAGCAGCAGCGATCGGTGGCGGGAAGGGCCCTACGAGCAGTACTTC. Protein product: CASSSDRWREGPYEQYF.

The sample holds one count of this clone. The chain recombines TRBV28 with TRBJ2-5, with 9 nucleotides matching TRBD1. The CDR3 runs 15 residues. CDR1 and CDR2 from the germline V gene are MDHEN and SYDVKM. V was pared by 4 bases and J by 5 bases, with 8 bases of the junction left unmatched. The CDR3: CASSSRDRVEETQYF. DNA of the CDR3: TGTGCCAGCAGTTCCCGGGACAGGGTGGAGGAGACCCAGTACTTC.

The chain uses TRBV25-1 and TRBJ1-3; a weak D match, TRBD1 (6 bases). Germline values: CDR1 MGHDK, CDR2 SYGVNS. The V gene lost 4 bases and the J gene lost 2 bases, with 12 bases spanning the gap. This CDR3 contains 15 residues. The CDR3 is CASSGRTGPGNTIYF. CDR3 bases: TGTGCCAGCAGTGGACGTACAGGGCCTGGAAACACCATATATTTT.

The chain carries TRBV7-2 and TRBJ2-5; no clear D gene. Per the germline V gene, CDR1 is SGHTA and CDR2 is FQGNSA. Trimming cost V 2 bases and J 6 bases, with 7 bases left between them. The CDR3 loop spans 12 amino acids. As DNA, the CDR3 is TGTGCCAGCAGCTTAATACAGAAGACCCAGTACTTC. It encodes CASSLIQKTQYF.

The chain recombines TRBV7-2 with TRBJ2-3; 13 bases fit TRBD2. Germline V gene data show CDR1 as SGHTA and CDR2 as FQGNSA. The junction had 8 bases not matched to a gene; V was cut back by 4 bases and J by 4 bases. The CDR3 covers 17 residues. CDR3 coding DNA: TGTGCCAGCAGCTCCTGGACTAGCGGGAGTGGGTCAGATACGCAGTATTTT. The encoded protein is CASSSWTSGSGSDTQYF.

The chain has TRBV24-1 and TRBJ2-1; 12 bases align to TRBD1. Losses at the gene ends were 2 bases for V and 1 base for J; bases not matched to a gene: 11. Germline CDR1 reads KGHDR; CDR2 reads SFDVKD. There are 20 residues in the CDR3. CDR3 amino acids: CATSDSGTGGTSASYNEQFF. The DNA of the CDR3 is TGTGCCACCAGTGATTCCGGGACAGGGGGCACTAGCGCTTCCTACAATGAGCAGTTCTTC.

The chain recombines TRBV5-1 with TRBJ2-5; 14 nucleotides align to TRBD2. From germline, CDR1 is SGHRS and CDR2 YFSETQ. The CDR3 is 16 residues long. V lost 5 bases, J lost 1 base, and 4 bases stayed unmatched. The CDR3 DNA reads as TGCGCCAGCAGTCGACTAGCGGGAGGGGTCCAAGAGACCCAGTACTTC. Translation: CASSRLAGGVQETQYF.

The V call is TRBV5-8, the J call TRBJ1-1, with D maybe TRBD1 (6 bases). The germline CDR1 and CDR2 sequences are SGHTS and YDEGEE. V lost 4 bases to trimming and J lost 0 bases, with 10 bases between them. The CDR3 has 14 residues. The CDR3 DNA follows: TGTGCCAGCAGCCATACAGGGATGAACACTGAAGCTTTCTTT. This encodes CASSHTGMNTEAFF.

The chain employs TRBV29-1 and TRBJ2-3; a possible D gene is TRBD2 (7 bases). With 3 bases removed from V and 1 base from J, the gap between germline ends came to 14 bases. CDR1 and CDR2 from the germline V gene are SQVTM and ANQGSEA. The CDR3 covers 15 residues. CDR3 in DNA: TGCAGCGTTGATGGGGGGGCGCGCGGCACAGATACGCAGTATTTT. It yields the protein CSVDGGARGTDTQYF.

V usage is TRBV6-6 and J usage is TRBJ1-2; D gene unclear. Trimming removed 7 bases at V and 4 bases at J, with 10 bases between. Germline V gives CDR1 MNHNY, CDR2 SVGAGI (reference sequence). This CDR3 is 12 amino acids long. CDR3 amino acids: CASNDWSYGYTF. CDR3 in DNA: TGTGCCAGCAATGACTGGAGCTATGGCTACACCTTC.

The rearrangement links TRBV4-2 to TRBJ1-5; D may be TRBD1 (6 bases). The CDR3 covers 17 residues. V was cut by 1 base and J by 0 bases, with 13 bases left in between. Germline lookup yields CDR1 LGHNA and CDR2 YNFKEQ. The CDR3 sequence: CASSQVTGEDSNQPQHF. DNA of the CDR3: TGTGCCAGCAGCCAAGTGACAGGAGAAGATAGCAATCAGCCCCAGCATTTT.

The chain is built from TRBV20-1 and TRBJ2-7, with 7 positions matching TRBD1. V gave up 4 bases and J gave up 6 bases; unmatched junction bases: 3. This CDR3 comprises 11 residues. CDR1 is DFQATT and CDR2 is SNEGSKA in the germline V gene (reference sequence). CDR3 sequence reads: CSAKQGSEQYF. In nucleotides, the CDR3 is TGCAGTGCTAAACAGGGGTCCGAGCAGTACTTC.

This rearrangement joins TRBV6-5 to TRBJ2-5; a possible D gene is TRBD2 (6 bases). Germline V CDR1 and CDR2: MNHEY, SVGAGI. The V end lost 2 bases, the J end lost 3 bases, and 10 bases lay between the germline ends. CDR3 length: 14 residues. CDR3 loop: CASSYGLAEETQYF. In DNA, the CDR3 is TGTGCCAGCAGTTACGGGTTAGCGGAAGAGACCCAGTACTTC.

The chain carries TRBV7-8 and TRBJ1-5; D ambiguous. Per germline, CDR1 SGHVS and CDR2 FQNEAQ. The V and J ends lost 5 bases and 4 bases respectively, with 27 bases between them. This CDR3 contains 19 residues. The CDR3 region is CASSPPSPGVEIANQPQHF. DNA for the CDR3: TGTGCCAGCAGCCCCCCGAGTCCGGGAGTAGAGATCGCAAATCAGCCCCAGCATTTT.

This chain joins TRBV5-4 and TRBJ1-6; D is uncertain. CDR1 SGHNT and CDR2 YYREEE come from the germline V gene (reference sequence). The CDR3 totals 15 residues. V was pared by 2 bases and J by 7 bases, with 13 bases between. CDR3 amino acids: CASSFFSPDNSPLHF. DNA of the CDR3: TGTGCCAGCAGCTTCTTTAGCCCAGACAATTCACCCCTCCACTTT.

The V and J genes are TRBV5-4 and TRBJ2-3; TRBD2 might be the D (6 bases). Germline V gene lookup returns CDR1 SGHNT and CDR2 YYREEE (reference sequence). V was shortened by 5 bases and J by 1 base, with 11 bases between the two germline ends. This CDR3 contains 14 residues. CDR3 DNA sequence: TGTGCCAGCAGGTCCGGGACTCGCACAGATACGCAGTATTTT. Translation: CASRSGTRTDTQYF.

CDR3 protein: CASSDRLAGADTQYF. CDR3 DNA sequence: TGTGCCAGCAGTGATCGACTAGCGGGAGCTGATACGCAGTATTTT. The V and J genes are TRBV2 and TRBJ2-3; 12 bases fit TRBD2. CDR1 and CDR2 from the germline V gene are SNHLY and FYNNEI. This CDR3 is 15 amino acids long. With V trimmed by 3 bases and J by 6 bases, 4 bases remained unmatched.

The rearrangement uses TRBV30 and TRBJ2-7, with D possibly TRBD2 on 5 matching bases. The CDR3 is 13 amino acids. Germline loops: CDR1 GTSNPN, CDR2 SVGIG (reference sequence). V was cut by 2 bases and J by 5 bases, with 13 bases left in between. CDR3 sequence (DNA): TGTGCCTGGAGTAGGCAACGGCGGGACGAGCAGTACTTC. The encoded protein is CAWSRQRRDEQYF.

This chain's CDR3 is CTSSRLGGTSGSYEQYF. The DNA of the CDR3 is TGCACCAGCAGCCGCCTAGGAGGGACTAGCGGAAGTTACGAGCAGTACTTC. This rearrangement joins TRBV1 to TRBJ2-7; the D call TRBD2 from the table was never checked on the DNA. TRBV1 is assigned pseudogene status. The CDR3 runs to 17 residues.

The chain is built from TRBV27 and TRBJ2-2; 13 bases agree with TRBD2. Germline CDR1 MNHEY, CDR2 SMNVEV (reference sequence). Trimming cost V 0 bases and J 4 bases; bases outside gene matches: 14. The CDR3 is made up of 21 amino acids. This CDR3 is CASSLSVPGLAGWIFTGELFF. Here the CDR3 DNA reads TGTGCCAGCAGTTTATCCGTTCCGGGACTAGCGGGATGGATTTTCACCGGGGAGCTGTTTTTT.

In this sample, this clone turned up once. This chain joins TRBV25-1 and TRBJ2-7; 12 bases agree with TRBD1. With V trimmed by 6 bases and J by 6 bases, 6 bases remained unmatched. The length of the CDR3 is 14 residues. CDR1 MGHDK and CDR2 SYGVNS come from the germline V gene. The CDR3: CASRGQGAFGEQYF. CDR3 in DNA: TGTGCCAGCAGGGGACAGGGGGCTTTCGGCGAGCAGTACTTC.

Here the CDR3 reads CATSDPGQGATGELFF. The CDR3, as DNA: TGTGCCACCAGTGATCCTGGACAGGGGGCGACCGGGGAGCTGTTTTTT. V is TRBV24-1 and J is TRBJ2-2; 11 nucleotides line up with TRBD1. The CDR3 is made up of 16 amino acids. The trim removed 3 bases at V and 5 bases at J, leaving 4 bases unmatched. Germline CDR1 is KGHDR and CDR2 is SFDVKD.

The J gene is TRBJ1-1, the V gene TRBV7-3; D call uncertain. CDR3 length: 13 residues. Germline CDR1 and CDR2: SGHTA and FQGTGA. V gave up 1 base and J gave up 1 base, with 4 bases separating them. CDR3 in amino acids: CASSLNRNTEAFF. DNA of the CDR3: TGTGCCAGCAGCTTAAACAGGAACACTGAAGCTTTCTTT. Full variable domain (remainder filled in from reference TRBV7-3 and TRBJ1-1): GAGVSQTPSNKVTEKGKYVELRCDPISGHTALYWYRQSLGQGPEFLIYFQGTGAADDSGLPNDRFFAVRPEGSVSTLKIQRTERGDSAVYLCASSLNRNTEAFFGQGTRLTVV.